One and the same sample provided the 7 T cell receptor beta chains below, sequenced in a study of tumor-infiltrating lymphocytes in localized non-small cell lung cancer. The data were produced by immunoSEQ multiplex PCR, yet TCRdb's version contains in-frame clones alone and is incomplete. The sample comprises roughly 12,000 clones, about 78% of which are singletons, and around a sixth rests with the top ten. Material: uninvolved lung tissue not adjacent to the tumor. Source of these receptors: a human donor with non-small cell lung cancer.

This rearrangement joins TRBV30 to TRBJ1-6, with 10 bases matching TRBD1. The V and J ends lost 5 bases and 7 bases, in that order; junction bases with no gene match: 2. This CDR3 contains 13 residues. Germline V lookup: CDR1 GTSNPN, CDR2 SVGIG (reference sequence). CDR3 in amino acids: CAWQGQGNSPLHF. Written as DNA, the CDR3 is TGTGCCTGGCAGGGACAGGGGAATTCACCCCTCCACTTT. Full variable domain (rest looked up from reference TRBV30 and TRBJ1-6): SQTIHQWPATLVQPVGSPLSLECTVEGTSNPNLYWYRQAAGRGLQLLFYSVGIGQISSEVPQNLSASRPQDRQFILSSKKLLLSDSGFYLCAWQGQGNSPLHFGNGTRLTVT.

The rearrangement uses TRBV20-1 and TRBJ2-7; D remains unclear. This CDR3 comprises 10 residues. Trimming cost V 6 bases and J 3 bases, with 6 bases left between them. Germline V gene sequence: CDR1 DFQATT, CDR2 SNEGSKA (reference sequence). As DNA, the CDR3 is TGCAGTGCAGCTAACTACGAGCAGTACTTC. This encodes CSAANYEQYF.

CDR3 bases: TGTGCCAGCAGCCTCGGTCTTGGAAATGAGCAGTTCTTC. It translates to CASSLGLGNEQFF. V and J are TRBV7-3 and TRBJ2-1; D call uncertain. Deletions cut 5 bases from V and 7 bases from J, with 12 bases between. The CDR3 consists of 13 residues. Germline values: CDR1 SGHTA, CDR2 FQGTGA.

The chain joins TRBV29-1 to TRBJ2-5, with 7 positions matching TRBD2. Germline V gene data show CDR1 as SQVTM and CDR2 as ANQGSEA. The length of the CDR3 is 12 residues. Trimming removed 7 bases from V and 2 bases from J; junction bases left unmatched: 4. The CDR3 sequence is CSGAGWQETQYF. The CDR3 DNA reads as TGCAGCGGAGCGGGGTGGCAAGAGACCCAGTACTTC.

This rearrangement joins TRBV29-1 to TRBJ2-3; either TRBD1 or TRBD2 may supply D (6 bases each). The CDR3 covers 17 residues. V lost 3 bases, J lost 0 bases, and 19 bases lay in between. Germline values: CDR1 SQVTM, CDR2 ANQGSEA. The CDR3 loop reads CSVDLGGLRVSTDTQYF. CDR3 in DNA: TGCAGCGTTGACCTGGGGGGCCTCAGGGTGAGCACAGATACGCAGTATTTT.

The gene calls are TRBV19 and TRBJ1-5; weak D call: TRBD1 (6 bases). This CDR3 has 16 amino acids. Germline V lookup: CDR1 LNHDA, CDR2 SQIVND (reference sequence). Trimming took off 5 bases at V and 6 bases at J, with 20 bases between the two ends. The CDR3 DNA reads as TGTGCCAGTAGTCCAACGGGAGGGGGACCGGGTCAGCCCCAGCATTTT. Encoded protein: CASSPTGGGPGQPQHF.

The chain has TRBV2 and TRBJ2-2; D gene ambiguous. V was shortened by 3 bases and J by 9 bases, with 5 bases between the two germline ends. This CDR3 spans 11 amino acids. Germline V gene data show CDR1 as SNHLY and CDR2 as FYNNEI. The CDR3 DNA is TGTGCCAGCAGTGACATTTGGGAGCTGTTTTTT. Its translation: CASSDIWELFF.